This T cell receptor (beta chain) was captured by sequencing in a study of blood T cell repertoires in COVID-19. The protocol was immunoSEQ multiplex PCR, while the TCRdb copy is restricted to in-frame clones and leaves out a portion. Here the sample spans under 250,000 clones, roughly nine tenths being singletons. Specimen: peripheral blood. The source of this sequence is a man aged 60-69 years with COVID-19, enrolled during active disease.

CDR3 coding DNA: TGTGCCAGTACCGCGGGACAGGGCAACGGCTACACCTTC. It translates to CASTAGQGNGYTF. The chain employs TRBV19 and TRBJ1-2; 9 bases are shared with TRBD1. This CDR3 spans 13 amino acids. Germline values: CDR1 LNHDA, CDR2 SQIVND (reference sequence). Unmatched junction bases numbered 8, after V lost 7 bases and J lost 8 bases.